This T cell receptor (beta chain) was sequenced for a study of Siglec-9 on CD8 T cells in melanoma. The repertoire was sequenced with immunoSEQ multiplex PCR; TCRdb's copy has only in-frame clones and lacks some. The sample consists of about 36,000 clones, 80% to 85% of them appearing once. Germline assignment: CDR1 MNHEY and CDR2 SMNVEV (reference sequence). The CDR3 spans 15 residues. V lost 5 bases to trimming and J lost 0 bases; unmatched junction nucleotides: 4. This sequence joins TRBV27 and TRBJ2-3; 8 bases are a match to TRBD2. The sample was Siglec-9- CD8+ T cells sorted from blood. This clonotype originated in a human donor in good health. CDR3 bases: TGTGCCAGCAGTCCCGGACTAGCAAGCACAGATACGCAGTATTTT. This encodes CASSPGLASTDTQYF.